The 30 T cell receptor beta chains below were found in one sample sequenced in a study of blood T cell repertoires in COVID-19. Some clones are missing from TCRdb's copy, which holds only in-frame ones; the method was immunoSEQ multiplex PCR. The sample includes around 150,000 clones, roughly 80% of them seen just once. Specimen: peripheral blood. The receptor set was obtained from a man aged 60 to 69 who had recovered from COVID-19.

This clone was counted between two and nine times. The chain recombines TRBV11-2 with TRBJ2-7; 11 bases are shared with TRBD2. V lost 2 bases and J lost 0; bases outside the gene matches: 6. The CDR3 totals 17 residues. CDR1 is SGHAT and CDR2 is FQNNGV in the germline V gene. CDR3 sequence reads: CASSLTPTSGSSYEQYF. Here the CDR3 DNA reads TGTGCCAGCAGCTTAACCCCCACTAGCGGGAGCTCCTACGAGCAGTACTTC.

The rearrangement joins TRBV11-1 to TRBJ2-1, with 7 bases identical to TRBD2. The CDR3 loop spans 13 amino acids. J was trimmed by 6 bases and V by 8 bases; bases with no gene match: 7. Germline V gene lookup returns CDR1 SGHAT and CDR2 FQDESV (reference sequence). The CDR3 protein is CASGNLAANEQFF. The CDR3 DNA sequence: TGTGCCAGCGGTAACCTAGCGGCCAATGAGCAGTTCTTC.

The CDR3: CASSQGTSGLPYEQYF. The CDR3 DNA sequence: TGTGCCAGCAGCCAGGGGACTAGCGGGTTGCCCTACGAGCAGTACTTC. The chain couples TRBV7-2 to TRBJ2-7, with TRBD2 matching over 12 bases. Germline loops: CDR1 SGHTA, CDR2 FQGNSA. This CDR3 region has 16 residues. The V segment lost 5 bases and the J segment 2 bases; nucleotides outside the gene matches: 7.

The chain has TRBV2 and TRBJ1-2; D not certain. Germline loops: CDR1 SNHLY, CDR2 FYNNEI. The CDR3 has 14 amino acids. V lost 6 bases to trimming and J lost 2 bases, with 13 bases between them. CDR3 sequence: CASSYLETNYGYTF. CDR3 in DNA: TGTGCCAGCAGCTATCTCGAAACGAACTATGGCTACACCTTC.

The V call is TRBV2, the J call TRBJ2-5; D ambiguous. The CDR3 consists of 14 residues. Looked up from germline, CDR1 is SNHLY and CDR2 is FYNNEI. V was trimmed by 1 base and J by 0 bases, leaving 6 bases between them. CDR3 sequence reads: CASSEGANQETQYF. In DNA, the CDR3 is TGTGCCAGCAGTGAAGGGGCAAACCAAGAGACCCAGTACTTC.

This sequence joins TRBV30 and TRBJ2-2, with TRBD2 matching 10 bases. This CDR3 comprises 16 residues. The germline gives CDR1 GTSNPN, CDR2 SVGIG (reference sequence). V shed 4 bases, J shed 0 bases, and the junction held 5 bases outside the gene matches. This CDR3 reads CAWTGLANANTGELFF. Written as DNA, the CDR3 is TGTGCCTGGACGGGACTAGCGAACGCGAACACCGGGGAGCTGTTTTTT. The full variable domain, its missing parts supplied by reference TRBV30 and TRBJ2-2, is SQTIHQWPATLVQPVGSPLSLECTVEGTSNPNLYWYRQAAGRGLQLLFYSVGIGQISSEVPQNLSASRPQDRQFILSSKKLLLSDSGFYLCAWTGLANANTGELFFGEGSRLTVL.

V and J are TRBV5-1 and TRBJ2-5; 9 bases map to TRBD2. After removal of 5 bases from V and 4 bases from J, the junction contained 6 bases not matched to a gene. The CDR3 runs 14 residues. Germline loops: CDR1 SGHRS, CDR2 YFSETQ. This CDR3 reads CASRTASGVETQYF. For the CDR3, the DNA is TGCGCCAGCAGGACGGCTAGCGGGGTAGAGACCCAGTACTTC.

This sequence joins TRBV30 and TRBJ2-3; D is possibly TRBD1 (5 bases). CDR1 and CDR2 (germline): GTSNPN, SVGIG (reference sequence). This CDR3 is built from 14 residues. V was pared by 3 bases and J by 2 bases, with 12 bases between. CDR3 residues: CAWSIRATTDTQYF. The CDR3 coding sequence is TGTGCCTGGAGCATCAGGGCTACCACAGATACGCAGTATTTT. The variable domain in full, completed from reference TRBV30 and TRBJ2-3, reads SQTIHQWPATLVQPVGSPLSLECTVEGTSNPNLYWYRQAAGRGLQLLFYSVGIGQISSEVPQNLSASRPQDRQFILSSKKLLLSDSGFYLCAWSIRATTDTQYFGPGTRLTVL.

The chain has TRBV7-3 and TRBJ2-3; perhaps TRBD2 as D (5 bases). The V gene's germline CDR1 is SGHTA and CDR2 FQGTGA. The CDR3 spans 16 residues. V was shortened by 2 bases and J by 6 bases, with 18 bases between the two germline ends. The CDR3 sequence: CASSLRAARQGDTQYF. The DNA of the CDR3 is TGTGCCAGCAGCTTACGAGCGGCACGCCAAGGCGATACGCAGTATTTT.

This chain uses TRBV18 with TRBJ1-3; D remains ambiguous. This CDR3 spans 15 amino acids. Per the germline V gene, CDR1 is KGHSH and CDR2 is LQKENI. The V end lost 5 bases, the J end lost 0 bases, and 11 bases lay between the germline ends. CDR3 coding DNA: TGTGCCAGCTCAGCCCCGGTTGGCTCTGGAAACACCATATATTTT. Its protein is CASSAPVGSGNTIYF.

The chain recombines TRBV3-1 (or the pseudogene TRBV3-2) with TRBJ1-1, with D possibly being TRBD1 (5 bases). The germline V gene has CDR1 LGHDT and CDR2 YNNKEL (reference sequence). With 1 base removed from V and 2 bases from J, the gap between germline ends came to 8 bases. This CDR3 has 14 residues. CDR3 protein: CASSQGQFNTEAFF. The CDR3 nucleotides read TGTGCCAGCAGCCAAGGACAGTTTAACACTGAAGCTTTCTTT.

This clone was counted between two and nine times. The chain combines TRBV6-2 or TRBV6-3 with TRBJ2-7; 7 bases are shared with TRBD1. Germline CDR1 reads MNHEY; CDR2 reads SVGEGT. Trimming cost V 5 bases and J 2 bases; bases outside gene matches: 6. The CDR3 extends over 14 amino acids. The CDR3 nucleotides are TGTGCCAGCAGTAAGGGACAGTCCCCCTACGAGCAGTACTTC. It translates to CASSKGQSPYEQYF.

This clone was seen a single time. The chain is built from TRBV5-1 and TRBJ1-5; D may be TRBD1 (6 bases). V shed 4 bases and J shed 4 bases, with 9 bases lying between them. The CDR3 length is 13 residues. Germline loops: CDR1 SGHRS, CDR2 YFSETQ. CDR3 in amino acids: CASSIGQNQPQHF. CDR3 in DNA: TGCGCCAGCAGCATAGGACAGAATCAGCCCCAGCATTTT.

CDR3 in amino acids: CASSWTGSRSEAFF. The CDR3 DNA reads as TGCGCCAGCAGCTGGACAGGGTCGAGATCTGAAGCTTTCTTT. This chain connects TRBV4-3 to TRBJ1-1, with 8 bases fitting TRBD1. The CDR3 spans 14 residues. The V gene's germline CDR1 is LGHNA and CDR2 YSLEER. V lost 5 bases, J lost 6 bases, and 8 bases stayed unmatched.

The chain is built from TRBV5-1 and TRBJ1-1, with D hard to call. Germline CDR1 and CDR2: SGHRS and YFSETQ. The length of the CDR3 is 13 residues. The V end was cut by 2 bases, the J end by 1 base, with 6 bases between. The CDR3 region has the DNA TGCGCCAGCAGCTTAGCAGGGAACACTGAAGCTTTCTTT. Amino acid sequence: CASSLAGNTEAFF.

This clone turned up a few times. The CDR3 DNA is TGTGCCAGTAGTGGCCAACAGGGGAACGAGCAGTACTTC. Its translation is CASSGQQGNEQYF. The J gene is TRBJ2-7, the V gene TRBV19; 7 nucleotides match TRBD1. The CDR3 is 13 residues long. J was trimmed by 5 bases and V by 5 bases; bases with no gene match: 6. Germline CDR1 LNHDA, CDR2 SQIVND (reference sequence).

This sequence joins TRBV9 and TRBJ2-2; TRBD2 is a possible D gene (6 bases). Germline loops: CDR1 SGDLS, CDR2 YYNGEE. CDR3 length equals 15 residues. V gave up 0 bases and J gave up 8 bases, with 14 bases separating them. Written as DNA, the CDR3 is TGTGCCAGCAGCGTAGTTGACGGGGGTTTTGGGGAGCTGTTTTTT. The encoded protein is CASSVVDGGFGELFF.

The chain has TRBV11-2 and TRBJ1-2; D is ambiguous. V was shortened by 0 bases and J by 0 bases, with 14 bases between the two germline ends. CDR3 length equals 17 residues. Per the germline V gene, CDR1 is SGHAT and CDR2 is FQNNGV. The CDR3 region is CASSLERAGLPNYGYTF. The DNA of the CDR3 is TGTGCCAGCAGCTTAGAGAGGGCTGGACTCCCTAACTATGGCTACACCTTC.

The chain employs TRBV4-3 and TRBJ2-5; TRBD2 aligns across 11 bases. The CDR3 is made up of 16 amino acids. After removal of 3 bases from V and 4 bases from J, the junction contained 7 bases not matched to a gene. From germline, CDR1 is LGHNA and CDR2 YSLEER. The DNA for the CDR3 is TGCGCCAGCAGCCAGGGTGGACTAGCGGGCGGAGAGACCCAGTACTTC. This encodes CASSQGGLAGGETQYF.

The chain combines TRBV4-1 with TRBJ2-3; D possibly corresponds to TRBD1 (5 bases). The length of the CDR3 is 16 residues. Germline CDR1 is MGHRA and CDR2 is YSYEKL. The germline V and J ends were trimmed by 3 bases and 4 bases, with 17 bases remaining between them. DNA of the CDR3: TGCGCCAGCAGCCACCCGGTCTACAGGCCTCCAGATACGCAGTATTTT. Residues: CASSHPVYRPPDTQYF.

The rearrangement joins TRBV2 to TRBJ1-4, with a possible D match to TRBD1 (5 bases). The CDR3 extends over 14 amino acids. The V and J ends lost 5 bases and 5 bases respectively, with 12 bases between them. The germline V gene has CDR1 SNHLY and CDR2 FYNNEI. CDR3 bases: TGTGCCAGCAGTTTGGGGGGGGAGAATGAAAAACTGTTTTTT. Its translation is CASSLGGENEKLFF.

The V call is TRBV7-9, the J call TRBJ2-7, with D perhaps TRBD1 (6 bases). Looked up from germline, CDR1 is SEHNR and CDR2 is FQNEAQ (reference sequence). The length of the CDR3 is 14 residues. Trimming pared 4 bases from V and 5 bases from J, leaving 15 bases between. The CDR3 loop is CASSSPGVGDEQYF. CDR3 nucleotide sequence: TGTGCCAGCAGCTCTCCAGGGGTTGGGGACGAGCAGTACTTC. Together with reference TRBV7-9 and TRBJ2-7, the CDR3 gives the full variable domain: DTGVSQNPRHKITKRGQNVTFRCDPISEHNRLYWYRQTLGQGPEFLTYFQNEAQLEKSRLLSDRFSAERPKGSFSTLEIQRTEQGDSAMYLCASSSPGVGDEQYFGPGTRLTVT.

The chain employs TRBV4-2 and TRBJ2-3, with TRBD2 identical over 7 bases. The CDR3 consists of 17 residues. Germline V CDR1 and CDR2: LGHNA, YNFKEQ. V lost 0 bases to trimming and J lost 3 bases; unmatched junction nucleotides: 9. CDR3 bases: TGTGCCAGCAGCCAAGATAGATCGACCGGGGGGACAGATACGCAGTATTTT. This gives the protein CASSQDRSTGGTDTQYF.

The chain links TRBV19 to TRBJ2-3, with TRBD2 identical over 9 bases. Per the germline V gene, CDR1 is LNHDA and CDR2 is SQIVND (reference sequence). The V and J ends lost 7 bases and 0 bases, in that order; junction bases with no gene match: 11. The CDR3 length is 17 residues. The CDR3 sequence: CASTKQREALSTDTQYF. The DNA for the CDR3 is TGTGCCAGTACAAAACAGCGGGAGGCCCTAAGCACAGATACGCAGTATTTT.

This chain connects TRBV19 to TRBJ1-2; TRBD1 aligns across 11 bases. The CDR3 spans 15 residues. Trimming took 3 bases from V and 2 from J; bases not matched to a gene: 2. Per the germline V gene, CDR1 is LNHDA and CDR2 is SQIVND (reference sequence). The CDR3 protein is CASSIWDRGNYGYTF. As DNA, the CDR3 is TGTGCCAGTAGTATCTGGGACAGGGGGAACTATGGCTACACCTTC.

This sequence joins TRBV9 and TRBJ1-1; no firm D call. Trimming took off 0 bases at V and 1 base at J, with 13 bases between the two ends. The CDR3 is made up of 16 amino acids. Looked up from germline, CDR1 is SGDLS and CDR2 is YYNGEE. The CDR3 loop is CASSVGGRNRNTEAFF. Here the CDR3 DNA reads TGTGCCAGCAGCGTAGGAGGGAGAAACAGGAACACTGAAGCTTTCTTT.

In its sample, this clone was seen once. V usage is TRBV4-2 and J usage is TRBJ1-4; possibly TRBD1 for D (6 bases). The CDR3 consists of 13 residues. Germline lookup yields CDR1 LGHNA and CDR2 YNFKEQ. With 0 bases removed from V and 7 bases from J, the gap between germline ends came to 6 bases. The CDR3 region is CASSQETGEKLFF. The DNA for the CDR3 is TGTGCCAGCAGCCAAGAGACAGGTGAAAAACTGTTTTTT.

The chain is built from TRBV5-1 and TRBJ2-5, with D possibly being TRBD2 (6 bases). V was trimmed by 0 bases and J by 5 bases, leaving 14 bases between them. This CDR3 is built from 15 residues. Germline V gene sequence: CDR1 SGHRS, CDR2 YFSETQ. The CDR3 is CASSLAQGGGETQYF. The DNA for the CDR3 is TGCGCCAGCAGCTTGGCGCAGGGCGGAGGGGAGACCCAGTACTTC.

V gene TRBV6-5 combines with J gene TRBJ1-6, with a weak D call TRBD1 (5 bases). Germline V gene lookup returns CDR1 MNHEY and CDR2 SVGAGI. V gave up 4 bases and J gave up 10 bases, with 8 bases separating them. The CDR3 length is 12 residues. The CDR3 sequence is CASSSTGSPLHF. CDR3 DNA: TGTGCCAGCAGTTCCACAGGATCACCCCTCCACTTT.

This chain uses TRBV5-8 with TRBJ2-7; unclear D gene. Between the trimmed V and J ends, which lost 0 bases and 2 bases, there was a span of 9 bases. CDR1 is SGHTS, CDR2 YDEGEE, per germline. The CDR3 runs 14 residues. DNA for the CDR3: TGTGCCAGCAGCTTGGCCTTGGGCCCCTACGAGCAGTACTTC. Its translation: CASSLALGPYEQYF.